The 29 T cell receptor beta chains presented below share a single source sample, sequenced in a study of OX40 agonist ivuxolimab in advanced cancers. The protocol was immunoSEQ multiplex PCR, while the TCRdb copy is restricted to in-frame clones and leaves out a portion. The table has some 74,000 clones, 88% seen once. The source was CD4+ or CD8+ T cells sorted from blood, collected in a trial of the OX40 agonist ivuxolimab. The receptors originated from an adult with an advanced solid tumor such as melanoma, head and neck, liver or kidney cancer.

The J gene is TRBJ2-3, the V gene TRBV5-5, with TRBD2 identical over 7 bases. Trimming cost V 4 bases and J 1 base; bases outside gene matches: 6. CDR1 is SGHKS and CDR2 is YYEKEE in the germline V gene (reference sequence). This CDR3 has 15 amino acids. The CDR3 DNA is TGTGCCAGCAGCCAGGGACTACTCGGCACAGATACGCAGTATTTT. Translating gives CASSQGLLGTDTQYF.

The chain recombines TRBV6-1 with TRBJ2-7; D gene uncertain. Trimming shortened V by 1 base and J by 4 bases, and 2 bases separated the two germline ends. Germline CDR1 and CDR2: MNHNS and SASEGT. The CDR3 has 11 residues. Here the CDR3 reads CASSEGYEQYF. For the CDR3, the DNA is TGTGCCAGCAGTGAAGGGTACGAGCAGTACTTC.

Only a few counts were recorded for this clone. The chain employs TRBV7-9 and TRBJ2-1, with 13 bases that match TRBD2. Trimming at V came to 3 bases and at J to 11 bases, leaving 1 base not matched to a gene. The CDR3 spans 13 residues. In germline, CDR1 is SEHNR, CDR2 FQNEAQ (reference sequence). The CDR3 is CASSLGTSGKQFF. DNA of the CDR3: TGTGCCAGCAGCTTGGGGACTAGCGGGAAGCAGTTCTTC.

The gene calls are TRBV6-6 and TRBJ1-5; 7 bases fit TRBD1. Per germline, CDR1 MNHNY and CDR2 SVGAGI (reference sequence). The CDR3 extends over 14 amino acids. After removal of 4 bases from V and 7 bases from J, the junction contained 7 bases not matched to a gene. The CDR3 nucleotides read TGTGCCAGCAGTTTACCGGGACAGACACAGCCCCAGCATTTT. Translated, it gives CASSLPGQTQPQHF.

The chain is built from TRBV9 and TRBJ2-5; 8 positions agree with TRBD2. The CDR3 covers 13 residues. J gave up 5 bases and V 4 bases, and 4 bases lay outside the gene matches. CDR1 and CDR2 (germline): SGDLS, YYNGEE. The CDR3 coding sequence is TGTGCCAGCAGCCTAGCTAGCGGGGAGACCCAGTACTTC. Encoded protein: CASSLASGETQYF.

The chain joins TRBV7-3 to TRBJ2-7, with 7 bases identical to TRBD1. The CDR3 consists of 14 residues. Germline CDR1 SGHTA, CDR2 FQGTGA. V was clipped by 7 bases and J by 3 bases; unmatched bases: 9. CDR3 region: CASTLDRNVYEQYF. The CDR3 DNA sequence: TGTGCCAGCACCTTGGACAGGAACGTCTACGAGCAGTACTTC.

The chain recombines TRBV29-1 with TRBJ2-3; no definite D call. CDR1 is SQVTM and CDR2 is ANQGSEA in the germline V gene. With 8 bases removed from V and 6 bases from J, the gap between germline ends came to 15 bases. The CDR3 sequence is 12 residues long. The CDR3 region is CSSRLGRDTQYF. CDR3 bases: TGCAGCTCCCGTTTAGGGCGGGATACGCAGTATTTT.

The rearrangement uses TRBV5-6 and TRBJ2-2; 8 bases fit TRBD2. The CDR3 is 17 residues long. J gave up 4 bases and V 3 bases, and 11 bases lay outside the gene matches. CDR1 and CDR2 from the germline V gene are SGHDT and YYEEEE. The CDR3 nucleotides are TGTGCCAGCAGCTGGGTTTTAGCGGGACCTAGCACCGGGGAGCTGTTTTTT. This sequence encodes CASSWVLAGPSTGELFF.

V gene TRBV11-2 combines with J gene TRBJ2-7, with 9 positions matching TRBD1. Germline-derived CDR1 and CDR2 are SGHAT and FQNNGV. The ends lost 3 bases at V and 5 bases at J; junction bases unmatched: 11. This CDR3 comprises 16 residues. The CDR3 sequence: CASSFHSTGGFNEQYF. In DNA, the CDR3 is TGTGCCAGCAGCTTTCACTCGACAGGGGGGTTCAACGAGCAGTACTTC.

The chain couples TRBV7-9 to TRBJ2-7; perhaps TRBD1 as D (5 bases). V dropped 1 base and J dropped 9 bases, with 16 bases sitting between them. Germline values: CDR1 SEHNR, CDR2 FQNEAQ (reference sequence). This CDR3 spans 14 amino acids. For the CDR3, the DNA is TGTGCCAGCAGCTTAGAAGTGGGGCCCGGCAGGCAGTACTTC. Translated: CASSLEVGPGRQYF.

The rearrangement links TRBV11-3 to TRBJ1-1; D might be TRBD1 (5 bases). The CDR3 is 16 amino acids. V lost 3 bases, J lost 5 bases, and 19 bases lay in between. Germline V lookup: CDR1 SGHNT, CDR2 YENEEA. The CDR3 bases are TGTGCCAGCAGCTTTCGAGTCGGGGGACGGGTTACTGAAGCTTTCTTT. This gives the protein CASSFRVGGRVTEAFF.

This chain uses TRBV28 with TRBJ1-2, with D uncertain. This CDR3 has 14 amino acids. The V gene lost 5 bases and the J gene lost 8 bases, with 18 bases spanning the gap. The germline V gene encodes CDR1 MDHEN and CDR2 SYDVKM. CDR3 residues: CASSPLGRQGGYTF. For the CDR3, the DNA is TGTGCCAGCAGTCCACTCGGGAGACAAGGCGGCTACACCTTC.

The chain couples TRBV6-5 to TRBJ1-2; 7 bases are shared with TRBD1. V lost 1 base, J lost 4 bases, and 6 bases stayed unmatched. The CDR3 length is 15 residues. CDR1 is MNHEY, CDR2 SVGAGI, per germline. The CDR3 sequence is CASSYFQGGSYGYTF. The DNA of the CDR3 is TGTGCCAGCAGTTACTTTCAGGGGGGGTCCTATGGCTACACCTTC.

V gene TRBV19 combines with J gene TRBJ2-3; TRBD2 matches 7 bases. The germline gives CDR1 LNHDA, CDR2 SQIVND (reference sequence). The V and J ends lost 4 bases and 6 bases, in that order; junction bases with no gene match: 13. The CDR3 length is 16 residues. Here the CDR3 DNA reads TGTGCCAGTAGTAGGAGCGGCGGGAGATACCAGGATACGCAGTATTTT. Its protein is CASSRSGGRYQDTQYF.

The DNA of the CDR3 is TGCGCCAGCAGCTCGGTAGACGTCACCGGGGAGCTGTTTTTT. Translated: CASSSVDVTGELFF. The rearrangement links TRBV5-1 to TRBJ2-2; D is undetermined. Germline CDR1 is SGHRS and CDR2 is YFSETQ. The CDR3 is 14 residues long. Trimming stripped 3 bases from V and 4 bases from J, with 10 bases between.

V and J are TRBV7-9 and TRBJ2-3, with 9 positions matching TRBD1. This CDR3 has 16 amino acids. Germline values: CDR1 SEHNR, CDR2 FQNEAQ (reference sequence). V shed 4 bases and J 3 bases; nucleotides not matched to a gene: 8. This CDR3 is CASSSTGGGFTDTQYF. The CDR3 bases are TGTGCCAGCAGCTCTACAGGGGGCGGGTTTACAGATACGCAGTATTTT.

CDR3 sequence (DNA): TGTGCCAGCAGCTTGACGTGGACTCTATTTCGGGACAAGTCCTACGAGCAGTACTTC. This translates into CASSLTWTLFRDKSYEQYF. This rearrangement joins TRBV5-5 to TRBJ2-7; tentatively, D is TRBD1 (6 bases). Germline V gives CDR1 SGHKS, CDR2 YYEKEE (reference sequence). The CDR3 loop spans 19 amino acids. V was cut by 1 base and J by 1 base, with 24 bases left in between.

The V gene is TRBV14, the J gene TRBJ2-3; D unresolved. Trimming removed 4 bases from V and 6 bases from J, with 17 bases in between. The CDR3 covers 15 residues. Germline lookup yields CDR1 SGHDN and CDR2 FVKESK. This CDR3 is CASSRGQDTRDTQYF. CDR3 DNA sequence: TGTGCCAGCAGCCGTGGCCAAGACACCAGGGATACGCAGTATTTT.

The chain combines TRBV5-1 with TRBJ2-2, with 15 bases lining up with TRBD2. Trimming cost V 4 bases and J 5 bases; bases outside gene matches: 6. CDR1 and CDR2 from the germline V gene are SGHRS and YFSETQ. The CDR3 length is 17 residues. CDR3: CASSTGTSGRWTGELFF. As DNA, the CDR3 is TGCGCCAGCAGCACCGGGACTAGCGGGAGGTGGACCGGGGAGCTGTTTTTT. Filled out from reference TRBV5-1 and TRBJ2-2, the complete variable domain reads KAGVTQTPRYLIKTRGQQVTLSCSPISGHRSVSWYQQTPGQGLQFLFEYFSETQRNKGNFPGRFSGRQFSNSRSEMNVSTLELGDSALYLCASSTGTSGRWTGELFFGEGSRLTVL.

The V gene is TRBV27, the J gene TRBJ2-7; 8 bases line up with TRBD1. V shed 2 bases, J shed 2 bases, and the junction held 8 bases outside the gene matches. The CDR3 has 16 amino acids. Looked up from germline, CDR1 is MNHEY and CDR2 is SMNVEV (reference sequence). In nucleotides, the CDR3 is TGTGCCAGCAGTTTAATAGACAGGGGACGAGCCTACGAGCAGTACTTC. Residues: CASSLIDRGRAYEQYF.

The V gene is TRBV7-8, the J gene TRBJ1-6; D is ambiguous. Trimming cost V 3 bases and J 7 bases, with 1 base left between them. The CDR3 extends over 11 amino acids. Germline-derived CDR1 and CDR2 are SGHVS and FQNEAQ. The CDR3 is CASSFNSPLHF. The CDR3 region has the DNA TGTGCCAGCAGCTTCAATTCACCCCTCCACTTT.

The chain is built from TRBV30 and TRBJ1-2, with D hard to call. This CDR3 contains 13 residues. Trimming removed 2 bases from V and 6 bases from J, with 13 bases in between. The germline V gene has CDR1 GTSNPN and CDR2 SVGIG (reference sequence). The CDR3 here is CAWSKRGDDGYTF. The CDR3 nucleotides are TGTGCCTGGAGTAAACGAGGCGACGATGGCTACACCTTC.

The V call is TRBV28, the J call TRBJ1-1; 7 nucleotides align to TRBD1. Germline V gives CDR1 MDHEN, CDR2 SYDVKM. Losses at the gene ends were 6 bases for V and 5 bases for J; bases not matched to a gene: 9. This CDR3 is built from 14 residues. In DNA, the CDR3 is TGTGCCAGCAGACACCGACAGGGTTGGACTGAAGCTTTCTTT. Protein: CASRHRQGWTEAFF.

This clone was found once. This chain uses TRBV5-1 with TRBJ2-1; possibly TRBD1 for D (6 bases). CDR3 size: 17 residues. CDR1 and CDR2 from the germline V gene are SGHRS and YFSETQ. V was trimmed by 5 bases and J by 1 base, leaving 19 bases between them. The DNA of the CDR3 is TGCGCCAGCAGTTCCCGACCGACAGGCCAGTCCTACAATGAGCAGTTCTTC. Residues: CASSSRPTGQSYNEQFF.

V is TRBV6-1 and J is TRBJ2-3; D is tentatively TRBD1 or TRBD2 (5 bases each). This CDR3 region has 14 residues. Germline V gives CDR1 MNHNS, CDR2 SASEGT. With 1 base removed from V and 6 bases from J, the gap between germline ends came to 11 bases. CDR3 sequence: CASSEGNRGDTQYF. CDR3 nucleotides: TGTGCCAGCAGTGAAGGGAACCGGGGCGATACGCAGTATTTT.

CDR3 DNA sequence: TGTGCCAGCAGAGGAAGTTGGGCGCAGTATTTT. Protein: CASRGSWAQYF. V is TRBV2 and J is TRBJ2-3; D gene uncertain. The germline V gene has CDR1 SNHLY and CDR2 FYNNEI. Trimming removed 6 bases at V and 10 bases at J, with 11 bases between. CDR3 length: 11 residues.

This chain connects TRBV5-1 to TRBJ2-5, with TRBD1 matching 9 bases. The trim removed 0 bases at V and 7 bases at J, leaving 19 bases unmatched. CDR3 size: 19 residues. CDR1 is SGHRS and CDR2 is YFSETQ in the germline V gene. DNA of the CDR3: TGCGCCAGCAGCTTGGTGGTATTGTCGGTAGGGACAGGGCGGGCGACCCAGTACTTC. Protein sequence: CASSLVVLSVGTGRATQYF. Full variable domain (outside the CDR3, taken from reference TRBV5-1 and TRBJ2-5): KAGVTQTPRYLIKTRGQQVTLSCSPISGHRSVSWYQQTPGQGLQFLFEYFSETQRNKGNFPGRFSGRQFSNSRSEMNVSTLELGDSALYLCASSLVVLSVGTGRATQYFGPGTRLLVL.

The chain has TRBV29-1 and TRBJ2-7; possible D gene TRBD2, 7 bases. V lost 6 bases to trimming and J lost 3 bases, with 18 bases between them. This CDR3 has 14 residues. The germline V gene encodes CDR1 SQVTM and CDR2 ANQGSEA. Written as DNA, the CDR3 is TGCAGCGTGTATCAGGGGAGGGTGGGCTACGAGCAGTACTTC. Protein product: CSVYQGRVGYEQYF.

This clone was picked up a small number of times. The chain carries TRBV10-1 and TRBJ1-1, with D hard to call. The germline gives CDR1 WNHNN, CDR2 SYGVQD (reference sequence). With 0 bases removed from V and 8 bases from J, the gap between germline ends came to 16 bases. The CDR3 is made up of 15 amino acids. CDR3 sequence reads: CASSESRSGRIEAFF. CDR3 coding DNA: TGCGCCAGCAGTGAGTCGAGGTCCGGACGAATCGAAGCTTTCTTT.